This T cell receptor (beta chain) was captured in a study of blood T cell repertoires in COVID-19 (dated by TCRdb to between 2020 and 2021). A note on the overall study: Collaborator samples came from the United States, Italy and Spain and covered acute and convalescent phases of COVID-19. Deeply sampled blood TCRbeta repertoires from subjects exposed to, actively infected with, or recovered from COVID-19 were included in the dataset. The material from the prospective study consisted of cDNA or gDNA derived from T cells, B-cell-depleted T cells, or PBMCs. Where available, HLA class I and class II types were obtained from metadata supplied by the sample provider rather than from assay-based typing. A freely available public database, intended as a resource for researchers studying the immune response to SARS-CoV-2, is where the repertoires were released. The samples were drawn from the first 160 participants of the ongoing ImmuneRACE study and from 1,254 subjects provided by 6 global collaborators. The sample metadata nearly always contained a de-identified subject ID, COVID-19 status, age in years and sex. Results the study describes overall, beyond this receptor: The amount of clinical and demographic metadata varied by source and participant and was provided uncurated.

Regarding this clone: The clone's antigen remains unknown. Per-base quality was not reported, and no clone a single base away is much larger than it.

The immunoSEQ Assay, a bias-controlled multiplex PCR, was used to amplify TCRbeta CDR3 regions from genomic DNA. Per the source publication's procedure: The number of nucleated cells in each sample was estimated by amplification of reference gene primers within the assay. To quantify the absolute abundance of each unique TCRbeta CDR3 rearrangement, sequence reads were collapsed and filtered. For each sample, productive Simpson clonality was calculated as the square root of Simpson's diversity index across productive rearrangements. This immuneACCESS table, as held by TCRdb, lists in-frame sequences with V and J called but not all clones. Of the missing ones, under half trace to an unresolved V gene in checked studies; the others have no known cause. That table is the source of V, J and clone size, and D and trimming were worked out from the DNA. Here the sample has some 99,000 clones; around 82% occur a single time. Clones ranked in the top ten supply 6.5% to 8% of the sample.

Whole blood was collected in K2EDTA tubes by collaborating institutions according to the institutions' own protocols. For TCRbeta analysis, collaborators shipped samples in one of three forms: frozen whole blood, isolated PBMCs, or DNA extracted from either of those sample types. The CDR3 contains 11 residues, cysteine and phenylalanine counted. Only the CDR3 region is kept as DNA, spanning 33 bases read in frame from base 1. CDR1 is given as SNHLY and CDR2 as FYNNEI, both from the germline V gene. V drops 4 bases and J drops 13 bases, leaving 13 bases in between. This chain is built from TRBV2 and TRBJ1-2; the D gene is not confidently resolved. The receptor comes from a woman in her 50s with acute or convalescent COVID-19. The specimen was peripheral blood. The DNA is TGTGCCAGCAGTGTCACCTGGGCGTCCACCTTC. This gives the protein CASSVTWASTF.